This T cell receptor (beta chain) was profiled in a study of beta chain features in type 1 diabetes. In the study overall: The patient and healthy donor groups were comparable for age, gender and cell yields.

Sequencing targeted expressed TCRB transcripts, as all isolated RNA had been reverse transcribed. Naive, central memory and regulatory T cell samples averaged around 3.8 million reads. TCRdb's copy holds only in-frame clones and misses some; the assay was immunoSEQ multiplex PCR. This sample has some 370,000 clones; 9.6% occur once, and the top ten carry approximately 0.55%. General observations from the study: Whether HLA type influences TCRB rearrangement remained unresolved here. Shorter TCRB CDR3s, moderately but significantly so, were found in Type 1 diabetes patients in all four CD4+ subsets.

CDR3 length: 12 amino acids. Trimming shortened V by 6 bases and J by 8 bases, and 13 bases separated the two germline ends. Germline loops: CDR1 MDHEN, CDR2 SYDVKM. Worth noting for this clone: The target antigen is unknown.

This TCR came from a man aged 25 to 45 with type 1 diabetes. This chain links TRBV28 with TRBJ2-5; a weak D match, TRBD1 (5 bases). Sequencing was done on a sample of central memory CD4+ T cells from blood. This chain's CDR3 is CASRPVQGTQYF. In DNA form, the CDR3 reads TGTGCCAGCAGGCCCGTCCAGGGAACCCAGTACTTC.